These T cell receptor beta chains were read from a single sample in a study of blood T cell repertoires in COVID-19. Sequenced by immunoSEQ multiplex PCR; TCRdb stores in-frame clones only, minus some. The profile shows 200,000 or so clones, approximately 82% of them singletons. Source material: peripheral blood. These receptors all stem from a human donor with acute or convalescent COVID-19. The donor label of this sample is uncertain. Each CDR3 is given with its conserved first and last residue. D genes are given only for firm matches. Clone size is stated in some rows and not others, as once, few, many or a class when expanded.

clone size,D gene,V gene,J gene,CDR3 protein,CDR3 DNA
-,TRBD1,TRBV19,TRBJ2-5,CASSMIGTGQETQYF,TGTGCCAGTAGTATGATCGGGACAGGGCAAGAGACCCAGTACTTC
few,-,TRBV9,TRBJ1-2,CASSVGTGYYGYTF,TGTGCCAGCAGCGTAGGAACAGGGTACTATGGCTACACCTTC
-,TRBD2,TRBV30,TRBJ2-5,CAWSVRGGETQYF,TGTGCCTGGAGTGTAAGGGGAGGGGAGACCCAGTACTTC
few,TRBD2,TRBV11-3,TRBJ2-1,CASSSSGRVAAQFF,TGTGCCAGCAGCTCCTCAGGGAGGGTAGCTGCACAGTTCTTC
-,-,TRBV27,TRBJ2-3,CASSPQPGITQYF,TGTGCCAGCAGTCCTCAACCCGGGATAACGCAGTATTTT
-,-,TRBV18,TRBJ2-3,CASSRGLGTDTQYF,TGTGCCAGCTCACGGGGACTCGGCACAGATACGCAGTATTTT
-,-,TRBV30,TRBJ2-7,CAWRASGNTYEQYF,TGTGCCTGGAGGGCCTCGGGGAATACCTACGAGCAGTACTTC
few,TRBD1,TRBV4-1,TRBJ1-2,CASSQSSPDRGYGYTF,TGCGCCAGCAGCCAATCATCCCCTGACAGGGGTTATGGCTACACCTTC
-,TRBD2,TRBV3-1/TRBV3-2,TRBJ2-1,CASSLGPIAGSFPGEQFF,TGTGCCAGCAGCCTAGGCCCCATAGCGGGATCCTTCCCGGGTGAGCAGTTCTTC
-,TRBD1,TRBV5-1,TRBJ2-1,CASSLGDRTYNEQFF,TGCGCCAGCAGCTTGGGGGACAGAACCTACAATGAGCAGTTCTTC
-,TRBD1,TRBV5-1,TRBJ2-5,CASSLGTGTETQYF,TGCGCCAGCAGCTTGGGGACAGGCACCGAGACCCAGTACTTC
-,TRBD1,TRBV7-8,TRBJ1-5,CASSLAGQNQPQHF,TGTGCCAGCAGCTTAGCGGGACAGAATCAGCCCCAGCATTTT
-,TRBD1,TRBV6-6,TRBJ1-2,CASSYLVGTGYGYTF,TGTGCCAGCAGTTACTTGGTTGGGACAGGATATGGCTACACCTTC
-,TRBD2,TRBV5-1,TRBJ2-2,CASRETAGDTGELFF,TGCGCCAGCCGCGAGACGGCGGGGGACACCGGGGAGCTGTTTTTT
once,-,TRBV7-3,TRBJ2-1,CASSLTGWGGEQFF,TGTGCCAGCAGCTTAACAGGTTGGGGAGGTGAGCAGTTCTTC
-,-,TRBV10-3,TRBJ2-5,CAISPEVGTQYF,TGTGCCATCAGCCCCGAGGTGGGGACCCAGTACTTC
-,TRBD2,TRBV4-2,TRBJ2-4,CASSQDRKASGSKGAKNIQYF,TGTGCCAGCAGCCAAGATCGGAAAGCTAGCGGGAGTAAGGGGGCCAAAAACATTCAGTACTTC
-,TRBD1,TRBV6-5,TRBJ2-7,CASQLGQGTEQYF,TGTGCCAGTCAGTTGGGACAGGGGACCGAGCAGTACTTC
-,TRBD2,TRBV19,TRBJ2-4,CASSIGGGGSKNIQYF,TGTGCCAGTAGTATAGGGGGGGGTGGGAGCAAAAACATTCAGTACTTC
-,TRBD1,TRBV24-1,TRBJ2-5,CATASVTGGEETQYF,TGTGCCACCGCCTCCGTGACAGGGGGCGAAGAGACCCAGTACTTC
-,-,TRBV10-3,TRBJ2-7,CAISEGTEGPYEQYF,TGTGCCATCAGTGAGGGTACAGAAGGCCCTTACGAGCAGTACTTC
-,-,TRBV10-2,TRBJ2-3,CASSEVYLTDTQYF,TGCGCCAGCAGTGAGGTCTACCTCACAGATACGCAGTATTTT
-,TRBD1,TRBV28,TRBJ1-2,CASSPGQGSYGYTF,TGTGCCAGCAGTCCCGGACAGGGATCCTATGGCTACACCTTC
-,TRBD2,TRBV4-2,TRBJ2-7,CASSQESRTSASYEQYF,TGTGCCAGCAGCCAAGAGAGCCGGACTAGCGCCTCCTACGAGCAGTACTTC
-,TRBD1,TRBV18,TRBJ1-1,CASSGGQVTEAFF,TGTGCCAGCTCAGGGGGACAGGTCACTGAAGCTTTCTTT
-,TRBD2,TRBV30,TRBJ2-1,CAWSVLAEDNEQFF,TGTGCCTGGAGTGTACTAGCGGAGGACAATGAGCAGTTCTTC
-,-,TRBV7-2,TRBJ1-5,CASSRQSNQPQHF,TGTGCCAGCAGTCGACAGAGCAATCAGCCCCAGCATTTT
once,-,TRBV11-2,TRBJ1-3,CASSLLHSGNTIYF,TGTGCCAGCAGCTTATTACATTCTGGAAACACCATATATTTT
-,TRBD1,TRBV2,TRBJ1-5,CASRLSRGQGNQPQHF,TGTGCCAGCAGACTATCTCGGGGACAGGGTAATCAGCCCCAGCATTTT
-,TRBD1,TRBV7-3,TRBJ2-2,CASSLYQGAGTGELFF,TGTGCCAGCAGCTTATACCAGGGGGCAGGTACCGGGGAGCTGTTTTTT
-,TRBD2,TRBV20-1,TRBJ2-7,CSASGLAGGFSEQYF,TGCAGTGCTAGTGGACTAGCGGGAGGGTTTAGCGAGCAGTACTTC
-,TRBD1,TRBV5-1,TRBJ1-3,CASRKDTGGTGNTIYF,TGCGCCAGCAGGAAAGACACAGGGGGCACTGGAAACACCATATATTTT
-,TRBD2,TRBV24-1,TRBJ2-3,CATSPSGSGTDTQYF,TGTGCCACCAGTCCTAGCGGGAGCGGCACAGATACGCAGTATTTT
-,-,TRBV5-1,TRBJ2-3,CASSRGRQGLDTQYF,TGCGCCAGCAGCCGAGGGCGTCAAGGGCTGGATACGCAGTATTTT
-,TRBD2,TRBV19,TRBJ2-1,CASSRTAGAYNEQFF,TGTGCCAGTAGCCGGACAGCGGGAGCCTACAATGAGCAGTTCTTC